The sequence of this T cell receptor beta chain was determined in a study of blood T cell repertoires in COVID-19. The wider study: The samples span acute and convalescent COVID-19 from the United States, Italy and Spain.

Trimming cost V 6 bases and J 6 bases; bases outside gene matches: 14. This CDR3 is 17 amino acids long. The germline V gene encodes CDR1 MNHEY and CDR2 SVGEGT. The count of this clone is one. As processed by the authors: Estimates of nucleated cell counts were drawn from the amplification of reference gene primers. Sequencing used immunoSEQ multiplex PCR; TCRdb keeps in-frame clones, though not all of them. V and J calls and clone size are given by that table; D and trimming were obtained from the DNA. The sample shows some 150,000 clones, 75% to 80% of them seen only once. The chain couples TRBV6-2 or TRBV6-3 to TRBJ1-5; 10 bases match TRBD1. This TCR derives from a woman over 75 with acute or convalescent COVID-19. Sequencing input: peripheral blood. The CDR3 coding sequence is TGTGCCAGCAGCCTCTTAATAGAAGGGACAGGGGTTCAGCCCCAGCATTTT. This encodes CASSLLIEGTGVQPQHF.